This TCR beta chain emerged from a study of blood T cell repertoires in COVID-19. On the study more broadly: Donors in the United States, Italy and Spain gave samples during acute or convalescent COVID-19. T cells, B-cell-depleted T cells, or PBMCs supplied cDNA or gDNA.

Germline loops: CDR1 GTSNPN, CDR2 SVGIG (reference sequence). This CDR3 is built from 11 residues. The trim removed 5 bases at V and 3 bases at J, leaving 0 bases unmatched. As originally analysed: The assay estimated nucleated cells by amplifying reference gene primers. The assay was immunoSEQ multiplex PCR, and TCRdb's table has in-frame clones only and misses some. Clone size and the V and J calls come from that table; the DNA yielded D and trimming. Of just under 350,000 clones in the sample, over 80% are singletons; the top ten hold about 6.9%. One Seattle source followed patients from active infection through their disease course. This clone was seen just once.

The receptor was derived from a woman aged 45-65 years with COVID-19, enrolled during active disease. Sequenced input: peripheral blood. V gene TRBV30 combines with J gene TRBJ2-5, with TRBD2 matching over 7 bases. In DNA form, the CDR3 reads TGTGCCTGGCGGGGGGAAGAGACCCAGTACTTC. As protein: CAWRGEETQYF.